This paragraph covers one TCR beta chain sequence. This clone was recorded only once. Its antigen remains unidentified. Per-nucleotide qualities are absent, and no much larger clonotype sits a single base away. This specimen's time point label, interpreted: baseline before first vaccination. The vaccinee samples were drawn from two UK trials, COV001 and COV002, one of which was a single-blind randomized controlled phase 2/3 trial testing AZD1222 (ChAdOx1 nCoV-19) in healthy adults. For TCRbeta chain sequencing, PBMC samples were collected from trial participants at day 0 and at day 28 after the second dose. V is shortened by 7 bases, J by 4 bases, and the region joining them spans 19 bases. The CDR3 contains 14 residues, cysteine and phenylalanine counted. The CDR3 DNA has 42 bases and is translated from base 1. CDR1 and CDR2 were assigned from the germline V gene (reference sequence) as GTSNPN and SVGIG.

These data come from a study of T cell responses to AZD1222 COVID-19 vaccine (dated by TCRdb to the early 2020s). Concerning the study at large: Because spike-specific TCR depth and breadth did not differ between the two schedules, AZD1222 recipients who got a second dose at roughly 4 weeks were pooled with those who got a second dose at roughly 12 weeks. A total of approximately 240 trial participants underwent TCR sequencing, of whom roughly 210 had received two doses of AZD1222 and 26 had received two doses of the MenACWY control vaccine. Enrollment into the trials was organized by age into subgroups of 18-55, 56-69 and 70-plus years, and those subgroups contained approximately 160, 26 and 62 TCR-sequenced participants, respectively.

The CDR3 regions of human TCRbeta chains were analyzed by immunosequencing. In the original analysis: TCRs in the repertoires were matched against a reference library of SARS-CoV-2-specific TCRs that had been generated with the MIRA antigen-specificity platform. Breadth meant the fraction of unique TCRs that were SARS-CoV-2-associated, whereas depth meant the fraction of total T cells that were SARS-CoV-2-associated. Using the MIRA data, each spike-specific TCR was mapped to the spike region that the TCR reacts to and placed in a CD4 or CD8 class. Log10-transformed breadth and depth values were compared by one-way ANOVA with Sidak's multiple comparisons tests. TCRdb retrieved this table from immuneACCESS and kept in-frame rearrangements only. Not all clones are present; in checked studies, unresolved V genes account for under half, and no reason is known for the remainder. Clonal size and the V and J genes are those of that table, whereas D and trimming came from the DNA. The sample yields around 100,000 clones; almost 90% were counted once. Jointly, the top ten make up almost 8.5% of the sample.

General findings and caveats noted by the study authors: Nearly half of unique spike-specific TCRs reportedly recognized epitopes outside regions mutated in the B.1.351 and B.1.1.7 variants. Because no samples from the day 14 peak response were available, repertoires could be characterized only after the peak T cell response. Conclusions about previously exposed vaccinees were limited because only six AZD1222 recipients were SARS-CoV-2 seropositive at baseline. A significant rise in spike-specific TCR breadth and depth was observed after two AZD1222 doses relative to day 0 and relative to MenACWY recipients. The vaccine-associated CD4 TCRs covered the entire spike protein, and the dominant responses fell in regions 160-218 and 743-854. Most participants were white British and females outnumbered males, and the authors suggested that clonal diversity may have been underestimated. The 56-69-year group was small, and its depth increase did not reach significance, likely because of low power.

The specimen was peripheral blood, collected on day 0 of AZD1222 vaccination. The rearranged chain carries TRBV30 and TRBJ2-5; the D segment may tentatively be TRBD1 or TRBD2, each giving 5 matched bases. The source of this sequence is an adult in good health. The DNA sequence reads TGTGCCTCCACCCCGGGACCGTCCCGAGAGACCCAGTACTTC. It encodes CASTPGPSRETQYF.